A selection of T cell receptor beta chains follows, all from one sample in a study of T-cell reconstitution after alpha-beta-depleted transplantation in children. TCRdb independently ran MiXCR on the PCR reads; one entry per CDR3 protein. The table shows hundreds of thousands of distinct CDR3 sequences, with 15% to 20% occurring only once. The specimen comprised PBMCs from the stem cell graft donor, sampled from the stem cell graft. The receptors come from a human donor who donated a stem cell graft to a child with acute myeloid leukemia. The CDR3 runs from the conserved cysteine through the conserved F or W. The order of the fields is D gene, CDR3 length, J gene, V gene, clone size, CDR3 protein, CDR3 DNA. D genes are given only for firm matches. Only some rows state a clone size, as once, few, many or a class for expanded clones.

.,14,TRBJ2-5,TRBV20-1,.,CSACWGLHQETQYF,TGCAGTGCTTGCTGGGGGTTACATCAAGAGACCCAGTACTTC
.,16,TRBJ2-1,TRBV20-1,few,CSASFREISSYNEQFF,TGCAGTGCTAGTTTCCGGGAGATAAGCTCCTACAATGAGCAGTTCTTC
.,14,TRBJ2-7,TRBV7-9,.,CASSPDRRAYEQYF,TGTGCCAGCAGCCCCGACAGACGGGCCTACGAGCAGTACTTC
TRBD1,15,TRBJ1-5,TRBV12-3/TRBV12-4,many,CASSLGGGEGQPQHF,TGTGCCAGCAGTTTAGGAGGGGGCGAGGGTCAGCCCCAGCATTTT
.,15,TRBJ1-1,TRBV6-5,few,CASSYEASGGTEAFF,TGTGCCAGCAGTTACGAGGCCTCCGGTGGGACTGAAGCTTTCTTT
.,14,TRBJ2-2,TRBV5-1,few,CASSFNRDTGELFF,TGCGCCAGCAGCTTCAATAGGGACACCGGGGAGCTGTTTTTT
TRBD1,14,TRBJ1-4,TRBV6-5,few,CASSWTGANEKLFF,TGTGCCAGCAGTTGGACAGGGGCTAATGAAAAACTGTTTTTT
TRBD1,15,TRBJ2-5,TRBV7-6,few,CASRSGTGGVKTQYF,TGTGCCAGCCGCTCCGGGACAGGGGGCGTAAAGACCCAGTACTTC
TRBD1,14,TRBJ1-2,TRBV12-5,many,CASGLGQGIYGYTF,TGTGCTAGTGGTCTTGGACAGGGAATTTACGGCTACACCTTC
TRBD1,16,TRBJ1-2,TRBV29-1,few,CSVVAPSDRENYGYTF,TGCAGCGTTGTTGCCCCCTCGGACAGGGAAAACTATGGCTACACCTTC
.,16,TRBJ2-2,TRBV24-1,few,CATSDPGSPRAGELFF,TGTGCCACCAGTGACCCGGGTAGCCCGAGGGCCGGGGAGCTGTTTTTT
.,13,TRBJ2-7,TRBV7-8,few,CASSSNRDYEQYF,TGTGCCAGCAGCTCCAACAGGGACTACGAGCAGTACTTC
TRBD2,16,TRBJ2-1,TRBV9,many,CASSLMPGLADNEQFF,TGTGCCAGCAGCTTAATGCCGGGACTAGCGGACAATGAGCAGTTCTTC
TRBD2,14,TRBJ2-1,TRBV5-5,many,CASSLVAGDNEQFF,TGTGCCAGCAGCTTGGTGGCGGGGGACAATGAGCAGTTCTTC
TRBD1,21,TRBJ2-2,TRBV6-2/TRBV6-3,.,CASSYGYYRDRGGKDTGELFF,TGTGCCAGCAGTTACGGATACTACCGGGACAGGGGGGGCAAGGACACCGGGGAGCTGTTTTTT
.,17,TRBJ2-4,TRBV21-1,.,CASSKAKRGRRSDIQYF,TGTGCCAGCAGCAAAGCGAAGAGGGGACGGCGCAGTGACATTCAGTACTTC
.,15,TRBJ2-5,TRBV6-1,many,CASRAGDRYQETQYF,TGTGCCAGCAGGGCGGGAGACAGGTACCAAGAGACCCAGTACTTC
.,14,TRBJ2-3,TRBV7-8,few,CASSLARILDTQYF,TGTGCCAGCAGCTTAGCGCGGATCCTTGATACGCAGTATTTT
TRBD1,13,TRBJ2-1,TRBV12-3/TRBV12-4,few,CASILFGGQQQFF,TGTGCCAGCATACTATTTGGGGGACAGCAGCAGTTCTTC
.,16,TRBJ2-5,TRBV6-1,few,CASSEEGRWGQETQYF,TGTGCCAGCAGTGAGGAGGGTCGGTGGGGCCAAGAGACCCAGTACTTC
TRBD1,15,TRBJ2-5,TRBV29-1,many,CSVEEGGQGQETQYF,TGCAGCGTTGAAGAGGGAGGACAGGGGCAAGAGACCCAGTACTTC
TRBD1,15,TRBJ1-5,TRBV3-1,.,CASSLGAGGSQPQHF,TGTGCCAGCAGCCTAGGGGCAGGGGGAAGCCAGCCCCAGCATTTT
TRBD1,14,TRBJ1-2,TRBV10-3,many,CAIMPGTGDYGYTF,TGTGCCATCATGCCCGGGACAGGGGATTATGGCTACACCTTC
TRBD1,15,TRBJ1-2,TRBV7-2,many,CASSTGQLSNYGYTF,TGTGCCAGCAGCACGGGACAGCTCTCTAACTATGGCTACACCTTC
.,14,TRBJ1-5,TRBV6-5,.,CASSYRGYNQPQHF,TGTGCCAGCAGTTACAGGGGTTACAATCAGCCCCAGCATTTT
.,15,TRBJ1-2,TRBV29-1,many,CSVYGVGAPNYGYTF,TGCAGCGTTTACGGGGTGGGGGCCCCTAACTATGGCTACACCTTC
.,15,TRBJ1-1,TRBV12-3/TRBV12-4,.,CASSFSGPGNTEAFF,TGTGCCAGCAGTTTCTCAGGGCCCGGGAACACTGAAGCTTTCTTT